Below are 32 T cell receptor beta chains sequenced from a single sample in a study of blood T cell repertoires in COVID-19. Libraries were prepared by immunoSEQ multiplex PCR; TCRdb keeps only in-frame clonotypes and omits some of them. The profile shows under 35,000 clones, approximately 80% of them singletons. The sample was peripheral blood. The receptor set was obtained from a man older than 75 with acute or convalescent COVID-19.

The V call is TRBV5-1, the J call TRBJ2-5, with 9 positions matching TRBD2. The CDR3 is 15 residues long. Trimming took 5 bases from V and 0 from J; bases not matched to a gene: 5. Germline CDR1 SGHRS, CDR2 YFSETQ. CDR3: CASRSIAGDQETQYF. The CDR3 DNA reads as TGCGCCAGCAGAAGTATAGCGGGGGACCAAGAGACCCAGTACTTC.

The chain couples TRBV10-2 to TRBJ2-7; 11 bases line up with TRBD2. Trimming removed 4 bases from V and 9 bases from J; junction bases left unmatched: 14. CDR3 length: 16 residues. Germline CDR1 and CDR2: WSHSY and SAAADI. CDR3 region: CASSGTSGGALVAQYF. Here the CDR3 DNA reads TGCGCCAGCAGTGGAACTAGCGGGGGTGCCTTGGTGGCGCAGTACTTC.

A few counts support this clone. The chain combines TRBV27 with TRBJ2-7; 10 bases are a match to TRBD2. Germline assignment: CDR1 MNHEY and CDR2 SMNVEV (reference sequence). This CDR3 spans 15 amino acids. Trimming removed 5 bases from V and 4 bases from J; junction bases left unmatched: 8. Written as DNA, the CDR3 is TGTGCCAGCAGTCTAATAGCGGGGGGTGGGTACGAGCAGTACTTC. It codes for CASSLIAGGGYEQYF.

The CDR3 here is CASSKTTGGHEQYF. The CDR3 DNA reads as TGTGCCAGCAGCAAGACTACAGGGGGCCACGAGCAGTACTTC. This rearrangement joins TRBV6-5 to TRBJ2-7, with 9 bases lining up with TRBD1. The CDR3 totals 14 residues. Germline trimming cut 6 bases from V and 5 bases from J; bases unmatched to any gene: 8. The V gene's germline CDR1 is MNHEY and CDR2 SVGAGI.

This chain's CDR3 is CASRGRGKGNTIYF. As DNA, the CDR3 is TGTGCCAGCAGGGGACGGGGGAAGGGAAACACCATATATTTT. The chain links TRBV28 to TRBJ1-3; weak D call: TRBD1 (5 bases). There are 14 residues in the CDR3. Trimming removed 6 bases at V and 4 bases at J, with 13 bases between. Germline V gene data show CDR1 as MDHEN and CDR2 as SYDVKM. The full variable domain, completed using reference TRBV28 and TRBJ1-3, is DVKVTQSSRYLVKRTGEKVFLECVQDMDHENMFWYRQDPGLGLRLIYFSYDVKMKEKGDIPEGYSVSREKKERFSLILESASTNQTSMYLCASRGRGKGNTIYFGEGSWLTVV.

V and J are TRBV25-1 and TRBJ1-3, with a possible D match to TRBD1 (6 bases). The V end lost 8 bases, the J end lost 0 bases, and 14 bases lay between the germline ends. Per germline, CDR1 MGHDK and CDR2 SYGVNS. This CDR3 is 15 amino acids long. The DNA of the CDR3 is TGTGCCAGCGGCCGGGACACAATCTCTGGAAACACCATATATTTT. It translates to CASGRDTISGNTIYF.

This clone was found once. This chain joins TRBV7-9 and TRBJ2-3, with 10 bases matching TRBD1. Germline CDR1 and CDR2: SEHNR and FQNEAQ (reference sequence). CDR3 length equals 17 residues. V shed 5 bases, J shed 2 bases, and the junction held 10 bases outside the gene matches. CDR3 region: CASSPLTGGGLTDTQYF. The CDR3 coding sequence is TGTGCCAGCAGCCCCCTGACAGGGGGCGGGCTCACAGATACGCAGTATTTT.

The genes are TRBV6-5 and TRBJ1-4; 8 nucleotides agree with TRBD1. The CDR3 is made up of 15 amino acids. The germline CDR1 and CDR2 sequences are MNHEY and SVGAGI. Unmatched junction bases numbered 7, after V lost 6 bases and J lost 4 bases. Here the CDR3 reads CASSLRTGNNEKLFF. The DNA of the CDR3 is TGTGCCAGCAGCCTGAGGACAGGGAATAATGAAAAACTGTTTTTT.

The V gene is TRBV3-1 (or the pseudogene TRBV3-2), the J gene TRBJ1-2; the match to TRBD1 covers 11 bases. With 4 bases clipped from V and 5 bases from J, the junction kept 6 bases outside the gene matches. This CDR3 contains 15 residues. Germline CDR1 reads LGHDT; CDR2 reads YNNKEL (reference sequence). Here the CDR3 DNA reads TGTGCCAGCAGCCCCTGGGACAGGGGGTTTTATGGCTACACCTTC. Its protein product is CASSPWDRGFYGYTF.

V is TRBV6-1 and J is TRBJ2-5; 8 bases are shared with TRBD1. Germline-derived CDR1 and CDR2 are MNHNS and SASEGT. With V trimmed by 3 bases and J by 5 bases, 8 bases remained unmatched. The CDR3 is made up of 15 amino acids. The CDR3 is CASSDQSGGKETQYF. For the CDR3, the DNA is TGTGCCAGCAGTGACCAGTCAGGGGGCAAGGAGACCCAGTACTTC.

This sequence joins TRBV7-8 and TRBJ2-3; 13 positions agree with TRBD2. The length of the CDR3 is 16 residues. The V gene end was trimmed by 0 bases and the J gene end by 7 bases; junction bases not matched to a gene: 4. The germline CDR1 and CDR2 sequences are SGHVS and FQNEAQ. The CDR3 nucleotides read TGTGCCAGCAGCTTAGCGGGGACTAGCGGGGAGAATACGCAGTATTTT. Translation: CASSLAGTSGENTQYF.

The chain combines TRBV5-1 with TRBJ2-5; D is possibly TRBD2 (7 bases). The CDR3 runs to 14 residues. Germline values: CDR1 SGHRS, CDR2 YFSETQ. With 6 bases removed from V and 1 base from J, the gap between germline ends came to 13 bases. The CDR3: CASKEGGLQETQYF. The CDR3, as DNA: TGCGCCAGCAAGGAGGGGGGGCTCCAAGAGACCCAGTACTTC.

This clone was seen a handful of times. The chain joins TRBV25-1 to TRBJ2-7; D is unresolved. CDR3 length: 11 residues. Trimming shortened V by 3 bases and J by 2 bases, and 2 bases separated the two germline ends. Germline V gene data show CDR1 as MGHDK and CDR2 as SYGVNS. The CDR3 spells CASSDTYEQYF. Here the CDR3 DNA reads TGTGCCAGCAGTGACACCTACGAGCAGTACTTC.

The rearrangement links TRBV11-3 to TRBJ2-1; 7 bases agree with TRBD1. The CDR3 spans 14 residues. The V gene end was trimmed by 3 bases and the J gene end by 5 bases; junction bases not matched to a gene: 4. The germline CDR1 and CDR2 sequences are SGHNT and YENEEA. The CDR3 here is CASSLGTANNEQFF. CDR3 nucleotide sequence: TGTGCCAGCAGCTTGGGGACAGCTAACAATGAGCAGTTCTTC.

CDR3 in amino acids: CASSSGPEVHEQYF. The CDR3 coding sequence is TGCGCCAGCAGCTCGGGCCCGGAGGTCCACGAGCAGTACTTC. The rearrangement joins TRBV5-1 to TRBJ2-7; D might be TRBD2 (5 bases). V was pared by 3 bases and J by 5 bases, with 15 bases between. The CDR3 has 14 residues. Per the germline V gene, CDR1 is SGHRS and CDR2 is YFSETQ. Using reference TRBV5-1 and TRBJ2-7 for the parts outside the CDR3, the full variable domain is KAGVTQTPRYLIKTRGQQVTLSCSPISGHRSVSWYQQTPGQGLQFLFEYFSETQRNKGNFPGRFSGRQFSNSRSEMNVSTLELGDSALYLCASSSGPEVHEQYFGPGTRLTVT.

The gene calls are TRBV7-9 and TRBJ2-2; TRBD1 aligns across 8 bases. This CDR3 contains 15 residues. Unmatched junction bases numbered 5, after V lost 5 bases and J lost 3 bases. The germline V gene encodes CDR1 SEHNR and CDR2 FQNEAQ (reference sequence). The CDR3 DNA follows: TGTGCCAGCAGCAGACAGGGGCGCGACACCGGGGAGCTGTTTTTT. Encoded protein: CASSRQGRDTGELFF.

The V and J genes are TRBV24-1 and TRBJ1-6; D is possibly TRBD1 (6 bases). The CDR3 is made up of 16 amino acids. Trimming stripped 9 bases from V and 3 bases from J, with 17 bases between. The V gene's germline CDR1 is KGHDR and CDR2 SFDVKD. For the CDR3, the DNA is TGTGCCACCGGGGGGGGCGCGGTATACTATAATTCACCCCTCCACTTT. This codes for CATGGGAVYYNSPLHF.

This CDR3 is CSAQTGYSNQPQHF. Written as DNA, the CDR3 is TGCAGCGCCCAAACCGGGTATAGCAATCAGCCCCAGCATTTT. The V gene is TRBV29-1, the J gene TRBJ1-5; D call uncertain. This CDR3 spans 14 amino acids. Trimming cost V 7 bases and J 0 bases, with 13 bases left between them. CDR1 SQVTM and CDR2 ANQGSEA come from the germline V gene.

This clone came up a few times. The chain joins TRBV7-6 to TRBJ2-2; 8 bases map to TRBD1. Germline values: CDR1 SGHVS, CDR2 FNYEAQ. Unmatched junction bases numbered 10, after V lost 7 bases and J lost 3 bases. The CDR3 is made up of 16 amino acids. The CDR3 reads CASTTLGTGYTGELFF. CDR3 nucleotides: TGTGCCAGCACCACCCTCGGGACAGGCTACACCGGGGAGCTGTTTTTT.

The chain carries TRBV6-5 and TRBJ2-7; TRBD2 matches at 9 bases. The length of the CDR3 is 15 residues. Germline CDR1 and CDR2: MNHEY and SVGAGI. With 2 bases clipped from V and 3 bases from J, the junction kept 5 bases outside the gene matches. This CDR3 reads CASSYRRGGHYEQYF. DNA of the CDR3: TGTGCCAGCAGTTACCGGCGGGGGGGCCACTACGAGCAGTACTTC.

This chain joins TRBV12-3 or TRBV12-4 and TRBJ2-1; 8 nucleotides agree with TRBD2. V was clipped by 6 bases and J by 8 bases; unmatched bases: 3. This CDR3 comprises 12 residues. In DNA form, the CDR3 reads TGTGCCAGCAGCCCCGGGGGGGATGAGCAGTTCTTC. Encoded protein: CASSPGGDEQFF.

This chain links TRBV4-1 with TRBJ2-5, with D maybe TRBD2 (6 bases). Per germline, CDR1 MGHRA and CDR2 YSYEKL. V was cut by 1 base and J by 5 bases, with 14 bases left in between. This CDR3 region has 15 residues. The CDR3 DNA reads TGCGCCAGCAGCCAAGTATCCAGCGGGCGGGAGACCCAGTACTTC. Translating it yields CASSQVSSGRETQYF.

The CDR3 DNA reads as TGTGCCAGCAGCTTAGGGGGGCGTGAGCAGTTCTTC. Translating gives CASSLGGREQFF. The V call is TRBV11-3, the J call TRBJ2-1; TRBD1 is a possible D gene (6 bases). This CDR3 comprises 12 residues. Between the trimmed V and J ends, which lost 1 base and 9 bases, there was a span of 7 bases. CDR1 and CDR2 from the germline V gene are SGHNT and YENEEA. The entire variable domain, with the rest obtained from reference TRBV11-3 and TRBJ2-1, is as follows: EAGVVQSPRYKIIEKKQPVAFWCNPISGHNTLYWYLQNLGQGPELLIRYENEEAVDDSQLPKDRFSAERLKGVDSTLKIQPAELGDSAVYLCASSLGGREQFFGPGTRLTVL.

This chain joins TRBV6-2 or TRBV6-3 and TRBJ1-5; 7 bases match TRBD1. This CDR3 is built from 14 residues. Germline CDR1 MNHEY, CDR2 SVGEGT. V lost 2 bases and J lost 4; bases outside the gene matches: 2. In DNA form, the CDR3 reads TGTGCCAGCAGTTACCCGACAGGGAATCAGCCCCAGCATTTT. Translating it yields CASSYPTGNQPQHF.

Written as DNA, the CDR3 is TGTGCCAGCAGTGAAGGAGGGGACAGGGTTAATGACTACACCTTC. Translated: CASSEGGDRVNDYTF. This sequence joins TRBV2 and TRBJ1-2; 9 nucleotides line up with TRBD1. Unmatched junction bases numbered 10, after V lost 1 base and J lost 10 bases. The CDR3 runs to 15 residues. From germline, CDR1 is SNHLY and CDR2 FYNNEI.

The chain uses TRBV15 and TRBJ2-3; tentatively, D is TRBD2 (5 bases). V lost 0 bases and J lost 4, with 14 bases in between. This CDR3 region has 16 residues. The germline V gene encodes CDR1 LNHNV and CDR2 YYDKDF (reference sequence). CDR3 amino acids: CATSREGLHGADTQYF. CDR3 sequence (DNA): TGTGCCACCAGCAGAGAGGGTCTCCACGGGGCAGATACGCAGTATTTT. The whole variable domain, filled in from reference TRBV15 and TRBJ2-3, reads DAMVIQNPRYQVTQFGKPVTLSCSQTLNHNVMYWYQQKSSQAPKLLFHYYDKDFNNEADTPDNFQSRRPNTSFCFLDIRSPGLGDTAMYLCATSREGLHGADTQYFGPGTRLTVL.

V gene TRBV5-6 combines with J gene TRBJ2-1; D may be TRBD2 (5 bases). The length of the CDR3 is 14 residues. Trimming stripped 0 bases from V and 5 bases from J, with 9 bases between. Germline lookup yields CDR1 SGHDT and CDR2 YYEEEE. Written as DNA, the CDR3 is TGTGCCAGCAGCTTGGGAATGGGAGACAATGAGCAGTTCTTC. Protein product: CASSLGMGDNEQFF.

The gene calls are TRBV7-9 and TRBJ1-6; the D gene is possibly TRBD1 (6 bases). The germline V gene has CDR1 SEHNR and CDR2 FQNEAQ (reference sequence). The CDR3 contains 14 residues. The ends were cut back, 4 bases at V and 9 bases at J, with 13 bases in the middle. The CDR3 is CASSSQGGGSPLHF. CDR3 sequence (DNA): TGTGCCAGCAGCTCACAGGGAGGGGGTTCACCCCTCCACTTT.

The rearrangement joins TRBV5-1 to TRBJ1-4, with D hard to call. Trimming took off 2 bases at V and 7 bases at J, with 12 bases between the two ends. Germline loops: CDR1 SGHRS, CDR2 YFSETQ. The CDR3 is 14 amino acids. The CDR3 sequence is CASSFSLEGEKLFF. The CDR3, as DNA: TGCGCCAGCAGCTTTAGTTTGGAGGGTGAAAAACTGTTTTTT.

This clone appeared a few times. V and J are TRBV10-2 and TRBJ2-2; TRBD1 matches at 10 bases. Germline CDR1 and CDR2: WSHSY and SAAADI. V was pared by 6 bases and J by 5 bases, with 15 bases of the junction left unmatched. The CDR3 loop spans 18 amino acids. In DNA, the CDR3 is TGCGCCAGCAGACTGACAGGGGGCGTAGTAAAGAGTACCGGGGAGCTGTTTTTT. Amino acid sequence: CASRLTGGVVKSTGELFF.

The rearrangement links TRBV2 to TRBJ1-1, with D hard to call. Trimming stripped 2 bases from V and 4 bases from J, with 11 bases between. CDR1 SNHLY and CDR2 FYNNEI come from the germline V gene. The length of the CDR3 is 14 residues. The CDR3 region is CASSESGFSTEAFF. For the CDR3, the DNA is TGTGCCAGCAGTGAATCGGGGTTTAGCACTGAAGCTTTCTTT.

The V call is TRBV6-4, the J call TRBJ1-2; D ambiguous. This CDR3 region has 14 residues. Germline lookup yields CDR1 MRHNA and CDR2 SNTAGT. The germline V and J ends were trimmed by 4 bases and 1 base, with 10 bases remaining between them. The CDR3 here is CASSGAHFNYGYTF. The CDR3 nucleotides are TGTGCCAGCAGTGGGGCACACTTTAACTATGGCTACACCTTC.